This TCR beta chain came from a study of cytomegalovirus exposure and HLA in healthy donors. PCR primers comprised 60 Vbeta and 13 Jbeta primers. The protocol was immunoSEQ multiplex PCR, while the TCRdb copy is restricted to in-frame clones and leaves out a portion. Here the sample spans some 250,000 clones, 82% being singletons. Germline V gives CDR1 SGDLS, CDR2 YYNGEE. Deletions cut 0 bases from V and 0 bases from J, with 10 bases between. CDR3 length: 15 amino acids. Sequenced: PBMCs. The V call is TRBV9, the J call TRBJ2-7; D is unresolved. The clonotype originates from a woman aged 40 to 55 in good health and CMV-seropositive. The CDR3 protein is CASSVGGSSSYEQYF. The CDR3 DNA reads as TGTGCCAGCAGCGTAGGAGGATCGAGCTCCTACGAGCAGTACTTC. Filled out from reference TRBV9 and TRBJ2-7, the complete variable domain reads DSGVTQTPKHLITATGQRVTLRCSPRSGDLSVYWYQQSLDQGLQFLIQYYNGEERAKGNILERFSAQQFPDLHSELNLSSLELGDSALYFCASSVGGSSSYEQYFGPGTRLTVT.